Presented here are 12 T cell receptor beta chains from one specimen sequenced in a study of T cell changes during pregnancy in multiple sclerosis. The method was immunoSEQ multiplex PCR; TCRdb's version includes in-frame clones alone and lacks a portion of them. The data show around 96,000 clones, 85% to 95% seen once. The specimen comprised peripheral blood, sampled in the first trimester of pregnancy. The receptor source for this set is a female donor with multiple sclerosis, enrolled in a pregnancy study.

This chain uses TRBV7-3 with TRBJ2-5; 9 nucleotides line up with TRBD2. With 5 bases clipped from V and 5 bases from J, the junction kept 6 bases outside the gene matches. In germline, CDR1 is SGHTA, CDR2 FQGTGA. The CDR3 runs 14 residues. CDR3 sequence: CASSPNAGGETQYF. CDR3 DNA sequence: TGTGCCAGCAGCCCAAACGCGGGGGGGGAGACCCAGTACTTC.

Only one count was recorded for this clone. The chain combines TRBV5-1 with TRBJ1-1; D not resolved. Germline loops: CDR1 SGHRS, CDR2 YFSETQ. This CDR3 spans 13 amino acids. Trimming pared 0 bases from V and 3 bases from J, leaving 6 bases between. CDR3 protein: CASSLVSDTEAFF. CDR3 coding DNA: TGCGCCAGCAGCTTGGTGTCCGACACTGAAGCTTTCTTT.

The chain is built from TRBV6-4 and TRBJ2-5; D call uncertain. Germline lookup yields CDR1 MRHNA and CDR2 SNTAGT. This CDR3 is built from 13 residues. V was shortened by 6 bases and J by 5 bases, with 13 bases between the two germline ends. This CDR3 reads CASSRERSETQYF. The CDR3 DNA follows: TGTGCCAGCAGCCGTGAGCGATCTGAGACCCAGTACTTC.

V usage is TRBV7-3 and J usage is TRBJ2-3, with D perhaps matching TRBD2 (6 bases). V lost 4 bases, J lost 0 bases, and 11 bases lay in between. CDR3 length equals 15 residues. From germline, CDR1 is SGHTA and CDR2 FQGTGA. The CDR3 sequence: CASSSSAASTDTQYF. DNA for the CDR3: TGTGCCAGCAGCTCTAGCGCGGCGAGCACAGATACGCAGTATTTT.

The chain combines TRBV7-2 with TRBJ2-1; 8 bases are a match to TRBD2. This CDR3 contains 12 residues. CDR1 SGHTA and CDR2 FQGNSA come from the germline V gene. V lost 5 bases to trimming and J lost 9 bases; unmatched junction nucleotides: 3. Here the CDR3 reads CASSETSVEQFF. The CDR3 bases are TGTGCCAGCAGCGAGACTAGCGTTGAGCAGTTCTTC. Full variable domain (remainder filled in from reference TRBV7-2 and TRBJ2-1): GAGVSQSPSNKVTEKGKDVELRCDPISGHTALYWYRQSLGQGLEFLIYFQGNSAPDKSGLPSDRFSAERTGGSVSTLTIQRTQQEDSAVYLCASSETSVEQFFGPGTRLTVL.

V is TRBV5-1 and J is TRBJ2-4, with 7 bases fitting TRBD1. V lost 4 bases, J lost 8 bases, and 6 bases stayed unmatched. Germline-derived CDR1 and CDR2 are SGHRS and YFSETQ. The CDR3 runs 13 residues. The chain's CDR3 is CASSPDRVDIQYF. The CDR3, as DNA: TGCGCCAGCAGCCCCGACAGGGTGGACATTCAGTACTTC.

The chain couples TRBV19 to TRBJ2-3; 9 nucleotides match TRBD2. Germline loops: CDR1 LNHDA, CDR2 SQIVND (reference sequence). The CDR3 sequence is 15 residues long. V was clipped by 1 base and J by 6 bases; unmatched bases: 5. CDR3 sequence reads: CASSIAAGGKDTQYF. In DNA, the CDR3 is TGTGCCAGTAGTATAGCCGCGGGGGGGAAGGATACGCAGTATTTT.

The V gene is TRBV9, the J gene TRBJ2-1; 7 positions match TRBD2. The germline gives CDR1 SGDLS, CDR2 YYNGEE. The CDR3 extends over 15 amino acids. V lost 0 bases, J lost 2 bases, and 2 bases stayed unmatched. The CDR3 DNA sequence: TGTGCCAGCAGCGTAGGGACTAGACCCTACAATGAGCAGTTCTTC. Translating it yields CASSVGTRPYNEQFF.

This clone was observed once. The J gene is TRBJ2-6, the V gene TRBV11-2; D is perhaps TRBD1 (6 bases). The germline V gene has CDR1 SGHAT and CDR2 FQNNGV. Trimming shortened V by 8 bases and J by 0 bases, and 17 bases separated the two germline ends. This CDR3 is built from 17 residues. The CDR3 coding sequence is TGTGCCAGCCACAGGGCCCTTTGGGGCTCTGGGGCCAACGTCCTGACTTTC. Translated, it gives CASHRALWGSGANVLTF.

The chain employs TRBV4-1 and TRBJ1-4; D is undetermined. This CDR3 comprises 12 residues. V lost 0 bases and J 11 bases, leaving 7 bases between the germline ends. The germline CDR1 and CDR2 sequences are MGHRA and YSYEKL. CDR3 nucleotides: TGCGCCAGCAGCCAAGATAGTGTTAAACTGTTTTTT. Translation: CASSQDSVKLFF.

The gene calls are TRBV7-9 and TRBJ1-4, with 7 bases that match TRBD1. The junction had 7 bases not matched to a gene; V was cut back by 3 bases and J by 0 bases. CDR1 and CDR2 from the germline V gene are SEHNR and FQNEAQ (reference sequence). This CDR3 has 17 residues. This CDR3 reads CASSFRTGVATNEKLFF. CDR3 sequence (DNA): TGTGCCAGCAGCTTTCGCACAGGGGTGGCAACTAATGAAAAACTGTTTTTT.

The rearrangement links TRBV2 to TRBJ2-7, with 10 bases aligning to TRBD2. CDR1 and CDR2 (germline): SNHLY, FYNNEI. This CDR3 has 15 amino acids. J was trimmed by 5 bases and V by 6 bases; bases with no gene match: 10. CDR3 nucleotide sequence: TGTGCCAGCAGCAACGACGGGACTAGCGCCCACGAGCAGTACTTC. Its translation: CASSNDGTSAHEQYF. The complete variable domain, with remaining parts taken from reference TRBV2 and TRBJ2-7, reads EPEVTQTPSHQVTQMGQEVILRCVPISNHLYFYWYRQILGQKVEFLVSFYNNEISEKSEIFDDQFSVERPDGSNFTLKIRSTKLEDSAMYFCASSNDGTSAHEQYFGPGTRLTVT.